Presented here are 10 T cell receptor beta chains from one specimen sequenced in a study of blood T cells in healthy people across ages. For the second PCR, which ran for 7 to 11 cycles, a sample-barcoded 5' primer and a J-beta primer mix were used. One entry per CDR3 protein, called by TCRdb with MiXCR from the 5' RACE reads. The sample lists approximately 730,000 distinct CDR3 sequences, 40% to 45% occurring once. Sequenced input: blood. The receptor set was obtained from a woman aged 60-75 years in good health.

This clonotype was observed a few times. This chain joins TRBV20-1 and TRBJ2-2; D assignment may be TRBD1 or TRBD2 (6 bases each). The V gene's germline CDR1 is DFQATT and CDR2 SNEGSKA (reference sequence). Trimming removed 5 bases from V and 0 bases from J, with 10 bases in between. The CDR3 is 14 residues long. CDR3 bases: TGCAGTGCTCTGGGGGGCCCGAACACCGGGGAGCTGTTTTTT. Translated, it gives CSALGGPNTGELFF.

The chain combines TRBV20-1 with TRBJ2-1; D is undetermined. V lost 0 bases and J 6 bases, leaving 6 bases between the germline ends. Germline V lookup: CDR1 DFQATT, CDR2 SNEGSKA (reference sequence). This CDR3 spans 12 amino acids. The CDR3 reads CSARDHGNEQFF. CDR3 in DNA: TGCAGTGCTAGAGATCACGGCAATGAGCAGTTCTTC.

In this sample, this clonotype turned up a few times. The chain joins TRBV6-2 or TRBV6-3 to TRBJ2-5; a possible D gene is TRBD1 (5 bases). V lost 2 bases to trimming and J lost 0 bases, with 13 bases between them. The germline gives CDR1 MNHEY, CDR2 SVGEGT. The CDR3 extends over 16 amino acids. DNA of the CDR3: TGTGCCAGCAGTTACGGAAGGGGCCCCTACCAAGAGACCCAGTACTTC. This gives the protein CASSYGRGPYQETQYF.

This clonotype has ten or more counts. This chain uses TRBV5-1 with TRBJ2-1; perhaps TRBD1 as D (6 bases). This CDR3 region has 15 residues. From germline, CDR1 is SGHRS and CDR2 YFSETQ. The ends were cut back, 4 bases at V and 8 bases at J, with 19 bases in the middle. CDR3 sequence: CASSVEGVLVDEQFF. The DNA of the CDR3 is TGCGCCAGCAGCGTCGAGGGGGTTTTAGTGGATGAGCAGTTCTTC.

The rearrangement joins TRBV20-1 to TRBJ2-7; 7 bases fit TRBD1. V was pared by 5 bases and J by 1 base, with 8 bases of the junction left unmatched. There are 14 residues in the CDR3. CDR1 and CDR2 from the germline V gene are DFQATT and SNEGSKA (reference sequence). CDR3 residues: CSAVRQGQSYEQYF. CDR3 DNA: TGCAGTGCTGTTAGACAGGGCCAGTCCTACGAGCAGTACTTC.

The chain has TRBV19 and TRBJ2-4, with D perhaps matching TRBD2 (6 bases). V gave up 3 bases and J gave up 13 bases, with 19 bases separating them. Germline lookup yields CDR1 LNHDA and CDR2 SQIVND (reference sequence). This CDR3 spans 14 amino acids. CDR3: CASSMVTGANEQYF. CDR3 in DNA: TGTGCCAGTAGTATGGTGACGGGAGCCAATGAGCAGTACTTC.

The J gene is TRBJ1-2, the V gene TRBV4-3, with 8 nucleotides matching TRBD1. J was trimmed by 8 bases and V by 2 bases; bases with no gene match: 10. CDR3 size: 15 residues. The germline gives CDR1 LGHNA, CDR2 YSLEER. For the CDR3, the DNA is TGCGCCAGCAGCCAAACCGCAGGGGGCGAGTCCGGCTACACCTTC. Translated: CASSQTAGGESGYTF.

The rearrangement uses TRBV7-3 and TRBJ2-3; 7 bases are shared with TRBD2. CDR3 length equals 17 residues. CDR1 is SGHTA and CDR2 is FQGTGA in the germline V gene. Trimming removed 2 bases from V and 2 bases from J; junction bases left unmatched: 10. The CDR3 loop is CASSLQGGFGYTDTQYF. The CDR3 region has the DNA TGTGCCAGCAGCTTACAGGGAGGGTTTGGCTACACAGATACGCAGTATTTT. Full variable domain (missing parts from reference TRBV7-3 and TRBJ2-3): GAGVSQTPSNKVTEKGKYVELRCDPISGHTALYWYRQSLGQGPEFLIYFQGTGAADDSGLPNDRFFAVRPEGSVSTLKIQRTERGDSAVYLCASSLQGGFGYTDTQYFGPGTRLTVL.

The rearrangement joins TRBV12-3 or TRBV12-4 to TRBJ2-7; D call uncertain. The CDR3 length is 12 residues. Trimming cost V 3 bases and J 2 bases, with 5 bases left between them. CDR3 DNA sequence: TGTGCCAGCAGTTTCATCCCCTACGAGCAGTACTTC. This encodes CASSFIPYEQYF.

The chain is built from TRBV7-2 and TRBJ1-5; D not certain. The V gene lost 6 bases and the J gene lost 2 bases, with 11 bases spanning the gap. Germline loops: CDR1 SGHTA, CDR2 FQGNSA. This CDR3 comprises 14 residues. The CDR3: CASSRRRGNQPQHF. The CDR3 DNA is TGTGCCAGCAGTCGTAGACGGGGCAATCAGCCCCAGCATTTT.